These 7 T cell receptor beta chains were sequenced from one sample in a study of Ad26.COV2.S vaccination and SARS-CoV-2 variants (dated by TCRdb to about 2021). Libraries came from the immunoSEQ multiplex PCR assay. TCRdb took over this immuneACCESS table, retaining in-frame rearrangements with V and J assigned. Such tables are incomplete; in checked studies, under half of the missing clones stem from an unresolved V gene, and the remainder is unexplained. In this sample the table shows approximately 460,000 clones, nearly 90% of which occur a single time. The top ten clones comprise about 1.5% of the sample. What this sample's treatment or condition label stands for: about 20 received Ad26.COV2.S at low or high dose, single or two shots; 5 received placebo; per-sample allocation not given. For vaccine and placebo recipients, repertoires were sequenced using samples collected on day 63 after the first injection.

This specimen consisted of peripheral blood, obtained in a trial of Ad26.COV2.S vaccine versus placebo. Receptors were obtained from a person aged 18 to 59 who received the Ad26.COV2.S COVID-19 vaccine or a placebo.

The rearrangement uses TRBV2 and TRBJ1-5; D is unresolved. This CDR3 region has 14 residues. V dropped 7 bases and J dropped 1 base, with 11 bases sitting between them. Germline V CDR1 and CDR2: SNHLY, FYNNEI. The CDR3 region has the DNA TGTGCCAGCAATAGGGTTGGGAGCAATCAGCCCCAGCATTTT. It is translated as CASNRVGSNQPQHF.

This chain uses TRBV5-1 with TRBJ2-3; the match to TRBD1 covers 7 bases. In germline, CDR1 is SGHRS, CDR2 YFSETQ. The CDR3 sequence is 14 residues long. J lost 3 bases, V lost 4 bases, and 5 bases had no gene match. The CDR3 sequence is CASSPRQGTDTQYF. The CDR3 region has the DNA TGCGCCAGCAGCCCACGACAGGGAACAGATACGCAGTATTTT.

The J gene is TRBJ2-3, the V gene TRBV2, with 8 bases lining up with TRBD1. The junction had 6 bases not matched to a gene; V was cut back by 7 bases and J by 3 bases. The CDR3 runs 14 residues. Germline assignment: CDR1 SNHLY and CDR2 FYNNEI. CDR3 bases: TGTGCCAGCACCGACAGGGGCGTAACAGATACGCAGTATTTT. Encoded protein: CASTDRGVTDTQYF.

The V gene is TRBV30, the J gene TRBJ1-4, with TRBD1 matching 10 bases. This CDR3 comprises 14 residues. Germline CDR1 GTSNPN, CDR2 SVGIG (reference sequence). V lost 2 bases to trimming and J lost 9 bases; unmatched junction nucleotides: 6. The CDR3 loop is CAWSTGTGEKKLFF. CDR3 nucleotides: TGTGCCTGGAGTACCGGGACAGGGGAGAAAAAACTGTTTTTT.

This sequence joins TRBV5-6 and TRBJ2-1, with D perhaps TRBD2 (5 bases). The CDR3 spans 18 residues. CDR1 is SGHDT and CDR2 is YYEEEE in the germline V gene. The V and J ends lost 0 bases and 4 bases respectively, with 20 bases between them. The chain's CDR3 is CASSLGFWARRRYNEQFF. Here the CDR3 DNA reads TGTGCCAGCAGCTTGGGTTTTTGGGCCCGGAGGAGATACAATGAGCAGTTCTTC.

The chain recombines TRBV6-1 with TRBJ2-1; 9 nucleotides agree with TRBD1. The CDR3 totals 15 residues. Germline assignment: CDR1 MNHNS and CDR2 SASEGT. Germline trimming cut 1 base from V and 12 bases from J; bases unmatched to any gene: 10. The CDR3 coding sequence is TGTGCCAGCAGTGAAGGGGGACAGGGTATTAAGTGGCAGTTCTTC. Translated, it gives CASSEGGQGIKWQFF.

This clone was seen a single time. This chain connects TRBV6-1 to TRBJ2-7; unclear D gene. Deletions cut 1 base from V and 6 bases from J, with 4 bases between. This CDR3 is built from 11 residues. CDR1 MNHNS and CDR2 SASEGT come from the germline V gene. CDR3 in amino acids: CASSEVSEQYF. CDR3 nucleotides: TGTGCCAGCAGTGAAGTTAGCGAGCAGTACTTC.